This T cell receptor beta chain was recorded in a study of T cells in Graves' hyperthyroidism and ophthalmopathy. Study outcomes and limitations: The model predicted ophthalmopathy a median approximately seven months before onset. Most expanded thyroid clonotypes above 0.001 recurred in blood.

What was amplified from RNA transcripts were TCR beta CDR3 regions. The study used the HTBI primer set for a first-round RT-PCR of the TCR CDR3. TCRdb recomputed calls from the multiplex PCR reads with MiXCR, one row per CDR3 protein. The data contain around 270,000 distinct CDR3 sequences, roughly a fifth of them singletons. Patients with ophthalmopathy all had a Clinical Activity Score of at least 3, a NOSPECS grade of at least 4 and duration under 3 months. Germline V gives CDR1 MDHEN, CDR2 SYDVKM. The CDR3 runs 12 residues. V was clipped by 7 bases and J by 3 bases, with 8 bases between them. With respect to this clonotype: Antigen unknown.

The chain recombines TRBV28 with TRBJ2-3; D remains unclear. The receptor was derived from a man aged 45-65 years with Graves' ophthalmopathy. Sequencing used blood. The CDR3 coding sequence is TGTGCCAGCAACCGAGCGACAGATACGCAGTATTTT. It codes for CASNRATDTQYF.